The 10 T cell receptor beta chains given below trace back to one sample, sequenced in a study of blood T cell repertoires in COVID-19. Sequenced by immunoSEQ multiplex PCR; TCRdb stores in-frame clones only, minus some. The table has around 250,000 clones, 85% to 90% seen once. Source material: peripheral blood. The receptors shown here come from a woman between 40 and 55 years old who had recovered from COVID-19.

V gene TRBV5-1 combines with J gene TRBJ2-7; a weak D match, TRBD2 (5 bases). Germline V gene lookup returns CDR1 SGHRS and CDR2 YFSETQ. This CDR3 region has 14 residues. The V gene lost 2 bases and the J gene lost 7 bases, with 16 bases spanning the gap. DNA of the CDR3: TGCGCCAGCAGCTTATACGGTAACCCGGGGGAGCAGTACTTC. Protein product: CASSLYGNPGEQYF.

The chain combines TRBV19 with TRBJ2-3; 16 bases are a match to TRBD2. The CDR3 consists of 18 residues. The ends lost 0 bases at V and 4 bases at J; junction bases unmatched: 4. Germline lookup yields CDR1 LNHDA and CDR2 SQIVND (reference sequence). In DNA, the CDR3 is TGTGCCAGTAGTATAGATACGGGGACTAGCGGGGGGGCAGATACGCAGTATTTT. Amino acid sequence: CASSIDTGTSGGADTQYF.

The chain combines TRBV6-5 with TRBJ1-4; D is perhaps TRBD1 (5 bases). This CDR3 is 15 amino acids long. V was shortened by 5 bases and J by 0 bases, with 10 bases between the two germline ends. Germline values: CDR1 MNHEY, CDR2 SVGAGI. DNA of the CDR3: TGTGCCAGCAGTACCCGACAGACAACTAATGAAAAACTGTTTTTT. Translating it yields CASSTRQTTNEKLFF.

The chain has TRBV29-1 and TRBJ1-1; D might be TRBD1 (5 bases). Trimming removed 3 bases from V and 11 bases from J, with 13 bases in between. The CDR3 is 11 residues long. CDR1 is SQVTM and CDR2 is ANQGSEA in the germline V gene. CDR3 region: CSVDVGAGAFF. Here the CDR3 DNA reads TGCAGCGTTGACGTTGGGGCGGGGGCTTTCTTT.

The gene calls are TRBV5-5 and TRBJ1-1; no reliable D call. Germline V gives CDR1 SGHKS, CDR2 YYEKEE (reference sequence). The CDR3 loop spans 13 amino acids. Trimming pared 3 bases from V and 5 bases from J, leaving 11 bases between. The CDR3, as DNA: TGTGCCAGCAGCTGGACTGAGGAGACTGAAGCTTTCTTT. It translates to CASSWTEETEAFF. Complete variable domain (other parts from reference TRBV5-5 and TRBJ1-1): DAGVTQSPTHLIKTRGQQVTLRCSPISGHKSVSWYQQVLGQGPQFIFQYYEKEERGRGNFPDRFSARQFPNYSSELNVNALLLGDSALYLCASSWTEETEAFFGQGTRLTVV.

The chain links TRBV10-3 to TRBJ2-7, with 8 bases fitting TRBD1. Germline loops: CDR1 ENHRY, CDR2 SYGVKD. V dropped 0 bases and J dropped 0; count of bases not matched to a gene: 4. This CDR3 spans 16 amino acids. Written as DNA, the CDR3 is TGTGCCATCAGTGAGTCTAGGACAGGGAGCTCCTACGAGCAGTACGTC. Translation: CAISESRTGSSYEQYV.

V gene TRBV11-3 combines with J gene TRBJ2-1, with 7 bases identical to TRBD2. The ends lost 2 bases at V and 9 bases at J; junction bases unmatched: 13. Germline-derived CDR1 and CDR2 are SGHNT and YENEEA. The length of the CDR3 is 16 residues. The CDR3 DNA sequence: TGTGCCAGCAGCTTACGGGGGGATGCTGGCGTAGCTGAGCAGTTCTTC. Translating gives CASSLRGDAGVAEQFF.

The chain couples TRBV24-1 to TRBJ2-2; TRBD2 matches 11 bases. Germline lookup yields CDR1 KGHDR and CDR2 SFDVKD. This CDR3 has 14 residues. J lost 8 bases, V lost 7 bases, and 5 bases had no gene match. DNA of the CDR3: TGTGCCACCAGAACTAGCGGGGGCGGAGGGGAGCTGTTTTTT. Translation: CATRTSGGGGELFF.

The chain uses TRBV28 and TRBJ1-4; 7 bases fit TRBD1. This CDR3 comprises 14 residues. The trim removed 2 bases at V and 8 bases at J, leaving 5 bases unmatched. Germline CDR1 reads MDHEN; CDR2 reads SYDVKM. The CDR3 DNA reads TGTGCCAGCAGTTTAGAACAGGGGAGAGAAAAACTGTTTTTT. Amino acid sequence: CASSLEQGREKLFF.

The CDR3 loop is CASSFPGQSEAFF. The CDR3 nucleotides are TGTGCCAGCAGTTTCCCAGGACAGTCTGAAGCTTTCTTT. V gene TRBV6-5 combines with J gene TRBJ1-1, with D possibly being TRBD1 (6 bases). The CDR3 has 13 amino acids. Germline assignment: CDR1 MNHEY and CDR2 SVGAGI. V lost 4 bases and J lost 6, with 12 bases in between.